The TCR beta chain described here comes from a study of blood T cell repertoires in COVID-19. In the study overall: Samples taken during acute and convalescent COVID-19 were collected in the United States, Italy and Spain. PBMCs, B-cell-depleted T cells, or T cells were the source of the cDNA or gDNA that made up the material.

This clone showed up just once. The V end lost 7 bases, the J end lost 4 bases, and 8 bases lay between the germline ends. The CDR3 is 12 amino acids. The assay was immunoSEQ multiplex PCR, and TCRdb's table has in-frame clones only and misses some. The table shows under 95,000 clones, with around 90% occurring only once. The receptor was derived from a man aged 55 to 70 with acute or convalescent COVID-19. This sequence joins TRBV12-3 or TRBV12-4 and TRBJ1-3; D is undetermined. The sequencing input was peripheral blood. This CDR3 reads CASTLVGNTIYF. CDR3 nucleotide sequence: TGTGCCAGCACCTTAGTGGGAAACACCATATATTTT.